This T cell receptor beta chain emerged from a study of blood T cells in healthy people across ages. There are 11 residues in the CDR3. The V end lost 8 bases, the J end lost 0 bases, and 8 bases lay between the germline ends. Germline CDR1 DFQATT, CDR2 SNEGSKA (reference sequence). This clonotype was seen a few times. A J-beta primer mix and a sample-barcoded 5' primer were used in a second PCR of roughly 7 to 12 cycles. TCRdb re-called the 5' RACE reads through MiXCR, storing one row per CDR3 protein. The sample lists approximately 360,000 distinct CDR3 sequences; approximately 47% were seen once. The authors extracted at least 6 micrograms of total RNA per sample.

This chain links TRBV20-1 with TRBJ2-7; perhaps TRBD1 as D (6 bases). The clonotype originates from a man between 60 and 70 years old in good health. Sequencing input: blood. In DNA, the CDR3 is TGCAGTCCACAGGGCTCCTACGAGCAGTACTTC. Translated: CSPQGSYEQYF.